Below are 24 T cell receptor beta chains sequenced from a single sample in a study of cytomegalovirus exposure and HLA in healthy donors. Primers: 60 Vbeta forward and 13 Jbeta reverse. Data came from immunoSEQ multiplex PCR; TCRdb stores just in-frame clones and leaves some out. The repertoire holds more than 200,000 clones, 70% to 80% seen once, with around 16% in the top ten. Sequencing input: PBMCs. These receptor sequences come from a man aged 35-49 years in good health and CMV-seronegative.

Notes on this clone: The same CDR3 also results from other DNA sequences found in this sample. The gene calls are TRBV7-9 and TRBJ1-2; D call uncertain. Trimming took 3 bases from V and 4 from J, leaving 9 bases between them. Germline-derived CDR1 and CDR2 are SEHNR and FQNEAQ (reference sequence). The CDR3 is 13 amino acids. CDR3 loop: CASSFDTGYGYTF. The DNA for the CDR3 is TGTGCCAGCAGCTTTGACACTGGCTATGGCTACACCTTC.

The chain joins TRBV27 to TRBJ2-7; 8 positions match TRBD1. The CDR3 loop spans 16 amino acids. Germline-derived CDR1 and CDR2 are MNHEY and SMNVEV (reference sequence). V lost 3 bases to trimming and J lost 1 base; unmatched junction nucleotides: 8. Here the CDR3 DNA reads TGTGCCAGCAGTTTCTACAGGGGGGCCCTTTCCTACGAGCAGTACTTC. Translation: CASSFYRGALSYEQYF.

The chain has TRBV10-1 and TRBJ2-5, with 12 bases that match TRBD1. In germline, CDR1 is WNHNN, CDR2 SYGVQD (reference sequence). J gave up 3 bases and V 11 bases, and 7 bases lay outside the gene matches. This CDR3 comprises 14 residues. The CDR3 loop is CAGDRGRSEETQYF. CDR3 DNA sequence: TGCGCCGGGGACAGGGGGCGCTCAGAAGAGACCCAGTACTTC.

The genes are TRBV27 and TRBJ2-4, with 9 bases identical to TRBD1. The CDR3 runs 16 residues. The junction had 13 bases not matched to a gene; V was cut back by 5 bases and J by 8 bases. Germline V gene data show CDR1 as MNHEY and CDR2 as SMNVEV (reference sequence). The DNA for the CDR3 is TGTGCCAGCAGTCCTAGGGGGGGGACAGGGCTGGACATTCAGTACTTC. This encodes CASSPRGGTGLDIQYF.

J is TRBJ1-1 and V is TRBV5-1; tentative D call: TRBD1 (5 bases). V was pared by 1 base and J by 0 bases, with 10 bases between. The CDR3 is 15 amino acids. Germline assignment: CDR1 SGHRS and CDR2 YFSETQ. The CDR3 loop reads CASSLSSGMNTEAFF. The CDR3 region has the DNA TGCGCCAGCAGCTTGAGCTCAGGGATGAACACTGAAGCTTTCTTT.

This chain joins TRBV5-4 and TRBJ1-2; the D is unclear. The CDR3 totals 15 residues. V gave up 4 bases and J gave up 8 bases, with 21 bases separating them. In germline, CDR1 is SGHNT, CDR2 YYREEE (reference sequence). CDR3 DNA: TGTGCCAGCAGCCAGGAACCCTCGGGAGGTGAAGGCTACACCTTC. It is translated as CASSQEPSGGEGYTF.

The chain recombines TRBV29-1 with TRBJ1-3, with D perhaps matching TRBD1 (5 bases). V lost 0 bases and J lost 0, with 18 bases in between. This CDR3 region has 18 residues. Germline values: CDR1 SQVTM, CDR2 ANQGSEA. CDR3 region: CSVEDLHSGQGSGNTIYF. CDR3 nucleotides: TGCAGCGTTGAAGATCTTCATAGTGGCCAGGGCTCTGGAAACACCATATATTTT.

This clone was observed a handful of times. The chain uses TRBV29-1 and TRBJ2-6; tentatively, D is TRBD1 (6 bases). V was shortened by 6 bases and J by 0 bases, with 12 bases between the two germline ends. This CDR3 spans 15 amino acids. Germline V gives CDR1 SQVTM, CDR2 ANQGSEA. CDR3 bases: TGCAGCGTAAGGACAGCACTCTCTGGGGCCAACGTCCTGACTTTC. It encodes CSVRTALSGANVLTF.

The rearrangement joins TRBV30 to TRBJ2-5, with 10 nucleotides matching TRBD1. V was clipped by 7 bases and J by 5 bases; unmatched bases: 7. This CDR3 region has 13 residues. Germline lookup yields CDR1 GTSNPN and CDR2 SVGIG (reference sequence). The CDR3 region is CASRQGAMETQYF. In DNA, the CDR3 is TGTGCCTCACGACAGGGGGCAATGGAGACCCAGTACTTC. Using reference TRBV30 and TRBJ2-5 for the parts outside the CDR3, the full variable domain is SQTIHQWPATLVQPVGSPLSLECTVEGTSNPNLYWYRQAAGRGLQLLFYSVGIGQISSEVPQNLSASRPQDRQFILSSKKLLLSDSGFYLCASRQGAMETQYFGPGTRLLVL.

The genes are TRBV9 and TRBJ2-3; 8 bases match TRBD1. Trimming took 1 base from V and 6 from J; bases not matched to a gene: 7. The CDR3 runs to 15 residues. CDR1 and CDR2 (germline): SGDLS, YYNGEE. CDR3 residues: CASSVQVDRVDTQYF. The CDR3 bases are TGTGCCAGCAGCGTACAAGTGGACAGGGTGGATACGCAGTATTTT.

The gene calls are TRBV30 and TRBJ2-7; D not certain. Germline loops: CDR1 GTSNPN, CDR2 SVGIG (reference sequence). The CDR3 sequence is 12 residues long. Trimming shortened V by 4 bases and J by 0 bases, and 7 bases separated the two germline ends. The CDR3 protein is CAWTITSYEQYF. In nucleotides, the CDR3 is TGTGCCTGGACTATAACCTCCTACGAGCAGTACTTC. The full variable domain, rest sourced from reference TRBV30 and TRBJ2-7, is SQTIHQWPATLVQPVGSPLSLECTVEGTSNPNLYWYRQAAGRGLQLLFYSVGIGQISSEVPQNLSASRPQDRQFILSSKKLLLSDSGFYLCAWTITSYEQYFGPGTRLTVT.

This clone was detected once. The chain combines TRBV4-1 with TRBJ2-3; TRBD1 matches 7 bases. The germline V gene encodes CDR1 MGHRA and CDR2 YSYEKL. Trimming at V came to 3 bases and at J to 5 bases, leaving 5 bases not matched to a gene. This CDR3 has 14 amino acids. This chain's CDR3 is CASSHQGDIDTQYF. Written as DNA, the CDR3 is TGCGCCAGCAGCCACCAGGGGGATATAGATACGCAGTATTTT.

The chain carries TRBV5-6 and TRBJ2-1; TRBD1 matches 12 bases. Trimming cost V 4 bases and J 7 bases; bases outside gene matches: 9. The V gene's germline CDR1 is SGHDT and CDR2 YYEEEE. CDR3 length: 16 residues. The CDR3 reads CASSTGTGGKGNEQFF. In DNA, the CDR3 is TGTGCCAGCAGCACGGGGACAGGGGGCAAGGGGAATGAGCAGTTCTTC.

A remark on this clone: Other DNA sequences in this sample translate to the same CDR3. This sequence joins TRBV5-1 and TRBJ1-1; D possibly corresponds to TRBD1 (5 bases). The ends were cut back, 8 bases at V and 1 base at J, with 9 bases in the middle. The germline V gene has CDR1 SGHRS and CDR2 YFSETQ. The CDR3 covers 12 residues. CDR3: CASRQGNTEAFF. The CDR3 DNA follows: TGCGCCAGTCGCCAGGGGAACACTGAAGCTTTCTTT.

The chain is built from TRBV14 and TRBJ1-1, with 7 bases aligning to TRBD1. The V and J ends lost 4 bases and 3 bases, in that order; junction bases with no gene match: 8. Germline V gene lookup returns CDR1 SGHDN and CDR2 FVKESK. The CDR3 loop spans 15 amino acids. The DNA of the CDR3 is TGTGCCAGCAGCCCCTTGACAGGGCGGGACACTGAAGCTTTCTTT. Translated, it gives CASSPLTGRDTEAFF.

In its sample, this clone was seen a few times. This rearrangement joins TRBV28 to TRBJ2-3; D remains ambiguous. The germline gives CDR1 MDHEN, CDR2 SYDVKM. This CDR3 is built from 13 residues. Trimming took 5 bases from V and 2 from J, leaving 8 bases between them. This CDR3 is CASSPPITDTQYF. CDR3 nucleotides: TGTGCCAGCAGTCCACCTATCACAGATACGCAGTATTTT.

The J gene is TRBJ1-4, the V gene TRBV5-4, with D hard to call. There are 11 residues in the CDR3. The V end was cut by 3 bases, the J end by 8 bases, with 5 bases between. The germline V gene encodes CDR1 SGHNT and CDR2 YYREEE (reference sequence). CDR3 bases: TGTGCCAGCAGCTCGGGGGAAAAACTGTTTTTT. It codes for CASSSGEKLFF. Filled out from reference TRBV5-4 and TRBJ1-4, the complete variable domain reads ETGVTQSPTHLIKTRGQQVTLRCSSQSGHNTVSWYQQALGQGPQFIFQYYREEENGRGNFPPRFSGLQFPNYSSELNVNALELDDSALYLCASSSGEKLFFGSGTQLSVL.

The genes are TRBV18 and TRBJ2-1; perhaps TRBD2 as D (5 bases). This CDR3 contains 16 residues. The V end lost 4 bases, the J end lost 0 bases, and 13 bases lay between the germline ends. CDR1 and CDR2 (germline): KGHSH, LQKENI. The CDR3 DNA follows: TGTGCCAGCTCACTTCGGACGGGAAGCTCCTACAATGAGCAGTTCTTC. It translates to CASSLRTGSSYNEQFF.

V usage is TRBV29-1 and J usage is TRBJ2-5, with 10 bases lining up with TRBD2. From germline, CDR1 is SQVTM and CDR2 ANQGSEA. Losses at the gene ends were 5 bases for V and 3 bases for J; bases not matched to a gene: 15. CDR3 length: 17 amino acids. The CDR3 is CSVLGGRLAGLEETQYF. The CDR3 nucleotides read TGCAGCGTTTTGGGGGGCCGACTAGCGGGTTTAGAAGAGACCCAGTACTTC.

The chain is built from TRBV2 and TRBJ2-1; 9 bases map to TRBD1. Germline CDR1 and CDR2: SNHLY and FYNNEI. The CDR3 spans 15 residues. Trimming at V came to 8 bases and at J to 4 bases, leaving 9 bases not matched to a gene. Written as DNA, the CDR3 is TGTGCCAGCCACCCCACAGGGGGCCCTTACAATGAGCAGTTCTTC. Translated, it gives CASHPTGGPYNEQFF.

This clone was detected only a few times. The rearrangement links TRBV5-1 to TRBJ1-2, with 8 bases fitting TRBD1. Germline CDR1 reads SGHRS; CDR2 reads YFSETQ. The length of the CDR3 is 17 residues. V trimming: 0 bases; J trimming: 8 bases; junction bases outside the gene matches: 15. The CDR3 loop reads CASSLGPQGARFYGYTF. The CDR3 bases are TGCGCCAGCAGCTTGGGCCCCCAGGGGGCGCGTTTCTACGGCTACACCTTC.

The V call is TRBV7-9, the J call TRBJ2-7; a weak D match, TRBD1 (6 bases). V lost 7 bases to trimming and J lost 1 base, with 17 bases between them. Germline V gene data show CDR1 as SEHNR and CDR2 as FQNEAQ (reference sequence). The CDR3 runs to 15 residues. Here the CDR3 DNA reads TGTGCCAGCATAGAGGGGGTGGGCACTTCCTACGAGCAGTACTTC. Protein sequence: CASIEGVGTSYEQYF.

This rearrangement joins TRBV5-1 to TRBJ2-3; the D is unclear. Germline V gene data show CDR1 as SGHRS and CDR2 as YFSETQ. V dropped 1 base and J dropped 4 bases, with 10 bases sitting between them. This CDR3 region has 14 residues. The CDR3 reads CASSLLQVADTQYF. CDR3 in DNA: TGCGCCAGCAGCTTGTTGCAGGTCGCAGATACGCAGTATTTT.

The chain recombines TRBV27 with TRBJ2-3; TRBD2 aligns across 7 bases. Germline V gene sequence: CDR1 MNHEY, CDR2 SMNVEV (reference sequence). This CDR3 has 14 residues. V trimming: 7 bases; J trimming: 2 bases; junction bases outside the gene matches: 6. The CDR3 DNA reads TGTGCCAGCACCTGGGGGGGAACCACAGATACGCAGTATTTT. Translated: CASTWGGTTDTQYF.